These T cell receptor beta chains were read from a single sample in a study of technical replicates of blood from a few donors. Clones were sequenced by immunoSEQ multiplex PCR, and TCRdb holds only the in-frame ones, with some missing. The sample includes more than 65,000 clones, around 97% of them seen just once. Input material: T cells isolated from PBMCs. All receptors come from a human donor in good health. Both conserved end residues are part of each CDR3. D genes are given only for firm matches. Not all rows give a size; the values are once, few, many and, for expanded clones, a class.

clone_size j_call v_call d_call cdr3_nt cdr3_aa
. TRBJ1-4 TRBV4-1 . TGCGCCAGCAGCCAGCCCAACAGGTTGTGGGGTGAAAAACTGTTTTTT CASSQPNRLWGEKLFF
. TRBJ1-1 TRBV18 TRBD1 TGTGCCGGTAAGAGGGGGCTTGACACTGAAGCTTTCTTT CAGKRGLDTEAFF
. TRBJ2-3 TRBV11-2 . TGTGCCAGCAGCTTATCGTTAGACACAGATACGCAGTATTTT CASSLSLDTDTQYF
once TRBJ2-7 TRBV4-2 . TGTGCCAGCAGCCAACCTACCGACATCTACGAGCAGTACTTC CASSQPTDIYEQYF
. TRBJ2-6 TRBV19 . TGTGCCAGTAGTACCGGGGGACCGTTCGACGCGGGGGCCAACGTCCTGACTTTC CASSTGGPFDAGANVLTF
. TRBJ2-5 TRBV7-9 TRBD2 TGTGCCAGCAGCCCACAGAGCGGGGGAGTAGGTGAGACCCAGTACTTC CASSPQSGGVGETQYF
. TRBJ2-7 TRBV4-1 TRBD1 TGCGCCAGCAGCCAAGGACAGGGCTCCTACGAGCAGTACTTC CASSQGQGSYEQYF
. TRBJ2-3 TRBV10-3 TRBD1 TGTGCCATCAGTGAGGACAGGGTCAGGACAGATACGCAGTATTTT CAISEDRVRTDTQYF
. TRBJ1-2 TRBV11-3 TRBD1 TGTGCCAGCAGCTTTACCGGGACAGGGCTTGGCTATGGCTACACCTTC CASSFTGTGLGYGYTF
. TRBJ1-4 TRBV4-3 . TGCGCCAGCAGCCCCTCGGACAGTACAAAACTGTTTTTT CASSPSDSTKLFF
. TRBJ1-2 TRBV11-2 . TGTGCCAGCAGCAGCTCCCAGGGGAATGGCTACACCTTC CASSSSQGNGYTF
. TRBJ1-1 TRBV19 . TGTGCCAGTAGTATCGGGGGAGGGGCTCTAAACACTGAAGCTTTCTTT CASSIGGGALNTEAFF
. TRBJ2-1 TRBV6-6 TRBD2 TGTGCCAGCGGAGGCGGGAGCAATGAGCAGTTCTTC CASGGGSNEQFF
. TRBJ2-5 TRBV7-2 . TGTGCCAGCAGCTTAGTACGAGGAGGGGCGGGTGAGACCCAGTACTTC CASSLVRGGAGETQYF
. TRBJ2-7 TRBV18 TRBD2 TGTGCCAGCTCACCGCGACAGAGAGGACTAGCCCCCTACGAGCAGTACTTC CASSPRQRGLAPYEQYF
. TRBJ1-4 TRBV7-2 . TGTGCCAGCAGCTTTGACAGCCCCGAAAAACTGTTTTTT CASSFDSPEKLFF
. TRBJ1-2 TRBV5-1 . TGCGCCAGCAGCTTGGCTCTGGGGGCAGTGTCTGGCTACACCTTC CASSLALGAVSGYTF
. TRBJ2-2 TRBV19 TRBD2 TGTGCCAGCAAGACTAGCGGGAGTTACACCGGGGAGCTGTTTTTT CASKTSGSYTGELFF